This TCR beta chain emerged from a study of cytomegalovirus exposure and HLA in healthy donors. Study-level background: Counted in an early data release were tens of millions of unique TCRs from HLA-typed donors. Study outcomes and limitations: The dataset shows that most TCR sequences were rare, while some public TCRs occurred in many donors. Near-uniform donor sequencing depth was presumed by presence/absence analyses.

As regards this clone: Its antigen is not known.

Vbeta (60) and Jbeta (13) primers were used in the PCR. The protocol was immunoSEQ multiplex PCR, while the TCRdb copy is restricted to in-frame clones and leaves out a portion. The table gives about 130,000 clones; the top ten clones make up 2.5% to 3% of it. The sample was PBMCs. The sequence came from a man under 40 in good health and CMV-seronegative.

The CDR3 sequence is CASSLETTGGEKLFF. DNA of the CDR3: TGTGCCAGCAGCTTAGAAACAACAGGGGGTGAAAAACTGTTTTTT. This chain links TRBV11-2 with TRBJ1-4; 8 bases line up with TRBD1. Germline V gives CDR1 SGHAT, CDR2 FQNNGV. V lost 0 bases and J lost 7; bases outside the gene matches: 4. The CDR3 sequence is 15 residues long.